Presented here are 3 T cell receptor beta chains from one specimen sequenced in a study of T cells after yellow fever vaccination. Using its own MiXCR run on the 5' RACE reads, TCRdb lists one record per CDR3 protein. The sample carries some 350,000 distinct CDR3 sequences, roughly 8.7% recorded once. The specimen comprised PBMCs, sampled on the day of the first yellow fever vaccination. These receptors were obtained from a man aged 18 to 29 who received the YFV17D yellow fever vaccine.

CDR3 amino acids: CATRSRAGIETQYF. DNA of the CDR3: TGTGCCACCCGCTCTAGGGCGGGGATAGAGACCCAGTACTTC. The chain combines TRBV15 with TRBJ2-5; a possible D gene is TRBD2 (6 bases). Germline V gene data show CDR1 as LNHNV and CDR2 as YYDKDF (reference sequence). The ends were cut back, 8 bases at V and 4 bases at J, with 17 bases in the middle. This CDR3 is 14 amino acids long.

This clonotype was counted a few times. The CDR3 reads CASTLGEQGSINSPLHF. CDR3 nucleotides: TGTGCCAGCACTTTGGGGGAACAGGGTAGTATTAATTCACCCCTCCACTTT. The chain links TRBV12-3 or TRBV12-4 to TRBJ1-6; a weak D match, TRBD1 (6 bases). Trimming stripped 7 bases from V and 6 bases from J, with 22 bases between. This CDR3 contains 17 residues.

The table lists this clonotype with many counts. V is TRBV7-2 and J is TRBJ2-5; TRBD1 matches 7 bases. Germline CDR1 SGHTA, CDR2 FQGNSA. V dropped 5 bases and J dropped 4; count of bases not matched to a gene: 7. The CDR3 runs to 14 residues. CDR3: CASSILGGRETQYF. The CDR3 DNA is TGTGCCAGCAGCATCCTAGGGGGCAGAGAGACCCAGTACTTC.